A single TCR beta chain is shown here with its context. Its cognate antigen is unknown. CDR3 length equals 17 residues. The sample comes from a study of CXCR3-negative and CXCR3-positive naive CD8 T cells. Broader study findings: Naive cells that were CXCR3-positive had more hydrophobic TRB CDR3s (compared with CXCR3-negative naive cells).

All TRB cDNA libraries came from 5' RACE performed with UMI labels. TCRdb re-called the 5' RACE reads, yielding one record per CDR3 amino acid sequence without DNA. Its table lists 130,000 to 150,000 distinct CDR3 sequences. The specimen sequenced was naive CXCR3+ CD8+ T cells from blood. Subset here: CD45RO-CCR7+CD27+CD95- naive CD8+ T cells expressing CXCR3 (TNR3+). The chain links TRBV23-1 to TRBJ1-1; there is no DNA to check the TCRdb D call of TRBD1. TRBV23-1 is noted as an ORF with a role that remains uncertain. This receptor was identified in a human donor in good health. Some clones in this sample may be carry-over from other donors' samples. The CDR3 sequence is CASSLGDRTGGGTEAFF.